The following is a TCR beta chain sequence with its context. 0.5 to 1 ug RNA was reverse transcribed with random hexamers. TCRdb recomputed calls from the immunoSEQ multiplex PCR reads with MiXCR, one row per CDR3 protein. Of about 120,000 distinct CDR3 sequences listed, around 94% are singletons. The source of the sample is a study of CD8 T cells in Susac syndrome. CDR1 and CDR2 from the germline V gene are SEHNR and FQNEAQ (reference sequence). The CDR3 consists of 15 residues. V was clipped by 5 bases and J by 7 bases; unmatched bases: 9. The genes are TRBV7-9 and TRBJ2-3, with TRBD2 matching over 10 bases. This TCR derives from a human donor with multiple sclerosis. The specimen was CD4+ T cells from PBMCs. The CDR3 spells CASSASGTSVNTQYF. The CDR3 nucleotides read TGTGCCAGCAGCGCCTCCGGGACTAGCGTAAATACGCAGTATTTT.